The next 31 T cell receptor beta chains were all read from a single sample in a study of blood T cell repertoires in COVID-19. The method was immunoSEQ multiplex PCR; TCRdb's version includes in-frame clones alone and lacks a portion of them. The sample contains over 200,000 clones, 70% to 85% of which appear only once. The sample comprised peripheral blood. The receptors come from a man between 35 and 55 years old who had recovered from COVID-19.

The chain links TRBV5-1 to TRBJ1-2; D is possibly TRBD1 (6 bases). Germline V gene data show CDR1 as SGHRS and CDR2 as YFSETQ. V was trimmed by 0 bases and J by 7 bases, leaving 16 bases between them. The CDR3 has 15 amino acids. CDR3 bases: TGCGCCAGCAGCTTGGTAGCCTCAGGGGAGAGTGGCTACACCTTC. Protein product: CASSLVASGESGYTF.

The rearrangement uses TRBV10-3 and TRBJ1-1; 8 nucleotides match TRBD1. Per germline, CDR1 ENHRY and CDR2 SYGVKD. The J segment lost 6 bases and the V segment lost 2 bases, leaving 8 bases of the junction unmatched. This CDR3 is built from 15 residues. DNA of the CDR3: TGTGCCATCAGTGAGGCGACAGGGGCCCCCCCTGAAGCTTTCTTT. Residues: CAISEATGAPPEAFF.

CDR3 loop: CASSSDRVPYEQYF. The CDR3 bases are TGCGCCAGCAGCTCCGACAGGGTGCCCTACGAGCAGTACTTC. V is TRBV5-1 and J is TRBJ2-7; TRBD1 matches at 7 bases. Germline V gene sequence: CDR1 SGHRS, CDR2 YFSETQ. V dropped 3 bases and J dropped 2; count of bases not matched to a gene: 5. This CDR3 contains 14 residues. The full variable domain, its missing parts supplied by reference TRBV5-1 and TRBJ2-7, is KAGVTQTPRYLIKTRGQQVTLSCSPISGHRSVSWYQQTPGQGLQFLFEYFSETQRNKGNFPGRFSGRQFSNSRSEMNVSTLELGDSALYLCASSSDRVPYEQYFGPGTRLTVT.

The CDR3 DNA sequence: TGTGCCATCAGTGACCACAGGGGGAACACTGAAGCTTTCTTT. It encodes CAISDHRGNTEAFF. The J gene is TRBJ1-1, the V gene TRBV10-3; 7 nucleotides match TRBD1. Unmatched junction bases numbered 2, after V lost 3 bases and J lost 1 base. The CDR3 covers 14 residues. CDR1 is ENHRY and CDR2 is SYGVKD in the germline V gene.

This clone was seen only a few times. The chain is built from TRBV5-4 and TRBJ1-1; no clear D. The CDR3 totals 15 residues. The V end was cut by 0 bases, the J end by 4 bases, with 13 bases between. Germline lookup yields CDR1 SGHNT and CDR2 YYREEE (reference sequence). In DNA form, the CDR3 reads TGTGCCAGCAGCTTGGGACAAGCAGGTAGCACTGAAGCTTTCTTT. Protein product: CASSLGQAGSTEAFF.

This clone occurred once. The chain recombines TRBV7-9 with TRBJ1-2, with a weak D call TRBD1 (6 bases). The germline V gene encodes CDR1 SEHNR and CDR2 FQNEAQ (reference sequence). The CDR3 loop spans 14 amino acids. The V end lost 5 bases, the J end lost 4 bases, and 14 bases lay between the germline ends. The CDR3 region is CASSPIQGTYGYTF. Here the CDR3 DNA reads TGTGCCAGCAGCCCCATACAGGGCACCTATGGCTACACCTTC.

The gene calls are TRBV30 and TRBJ1-5; D unclear. Trimming shortened V by 2 bases and J by 3 bases, and 8 bases separated the two germline ends. The germline gives CDR1 GTSNPN, CDR2 SVGIG (reference sequence). This CDR3 is built from 13 residues. CDR3 nucleotide sequence: TGTGCCTGGAGTTTCGGAGCCAATCAGCCCCAGCATTTT. Its translation is CAWSFGANQPQHF. Complete variable domain (other parts from reference TRBV30 and TRBJ1-5): SQTIHQWPATLVQPVGSPLSLECTVEGTSNPNLYWYRQAAGRGLQLLFYSVGIGQISSEVPQNLSASRPQDRQFILSSKKLLLSDSGFYLCAWSFGANQPQHFGDGTRLSIL.

This chain connects TRBV19 to TRBJ2-1; no reliable D call. The CDR3 extends over 15 amino acids. Per the germline V gene, CDR1 is LNHDA and CDR2 is SQIVND (reference sequence). The V end was cut by 6 bases, the J end by 5 bases, with 17 bases between. DNA of the CDR3: TGTGCCAGTAGCCCCGGCGGTTTCAATAACAATGAGCAGTTCTTC. Translation gives CASSPGGFNNNEQFF.

This clone was counted only a few times. The CDR3 nucleotides read TGCGCCAGCAGCCCCGGGACAGAGAATTCACCCCTCCACTTT. Protein: CASSPGTENSPLHF. The J gene is TRBJ1-6, the V gene TRBV4-3; 7 bases are a match to TRBD1. The V segment lost 4 bases and the J segment 7 bases; nucleotides outside the gene matches: 4. From germline, CDR1 is LGHNA and CDR2 YSLEER. The CDR3 spans 14 residues.

The chain employs TRBV9 and TRBJ1-3; D gene uncertain. Germline CDR1 reads SGDLS; CDR2 reads YYNGEE. Trimming cost V 6 bases and J 0 bases, with 10 bases left between them. There are 14 residues in the CDR3. Here the CDR3 DNA reads TGTGCCAGCAACACAGCCCCCTCTGGAAACACCATATATTTT. Translation: CASNTAPSGNTIYF.

Only a few counts were recorded for this clone. The rearrangement links TRBV15 to TRBJ1-2; TRBD1 is a possible D gene (6 bases). The germline V gene has CDR1 LNHNV and CDR2 YYDKDF (reference sequence). The CDR3 runs 14 residues. V gave up 5 bases and J gave up 3 bases, with 13 bases separating them. The CDR3 sequence: CATSLTTGHYGYTF. The CDR3 nucleotides read TGTGCCACCAGCCTTACGACAGGCCACTATGGCTACACCTTC.

The rearrangement joins TRBV9 to TRBJ2-3, with TRBD2 identical over 11 bases. Germline assignment: CDR1 SGDLS and CDR2 YYNGEE. J gave up 10 bases and V 3 bases, and 13 bases lay outside the gene matches. The CDR3 is made up of 16 amino acids. The CDR3: CASSEAPILAGDAQYF. Here the CDR3 DNA reads TGTGCCAGCAGCGAGGCCCCTATACTAGCGGGAGACGCGCAGTATTTT.

The rearrangement links TRBV29-1 to TRBJ2-2, with D possibly matching TRBD2 (6 bases). V lost 7 bases and J lost 7, with 25 bases in between. CDR1 is SQVTM and CDR2 is ANQGSEA in the germline V gene. This CDR3 has 16 amino acids. The CDR3 protein is CSGTRGSASGDGELFF. CDR3 in DNA: TGCAGCGGGACGAGGGGCTCCGCTTCGGGGGACGGGGAGCTGTTTTTT.

This clone was seen once. The genes are TRBV7-2 and TRBJ1-2, with a weak D call TRBD1 (5 bases). Trimming pared 3 bases from V and 8 bases from J, leaving 19 bases between. CDR1 and CDR2 from the germline V gene are SGHTA and FQGNSA. This CDR3 has 15 amino acids. CDR3 sequence (DNA): TGTGCCAGCAGCTTTTTCGACAGACGCTTCGTGGGCTACACCTTC. As protein: CASSFFDRRFVGYTF.

The chain is built from TRBV6-5 and TRBJ1-2, with a possible D match to TRBD1 (5 bases). This CDR3 region has 15 residues. Germline assignment: CDR1 MNHEY and CDR2 SVGAGI. V gave up 0 bases and J gave up 3 bases, with 11 bases separating them. The CDR3 sequence is CASSYSAIQDYGYTF. The CDR3 region has the DNA TGTGCCAGCAGTTACTCAGCCATACAGGACTATGGCTACACCTTC.

CDR3 DNA: TGTGCCAGCAGCGGTCAGGAAGTCGCGAACACTGAAGCTTTCTTT. Translated: CASSGQEVANTEAFF. The chain has TRBV9 and TRBJ1-1; D gene ambiguous. Germline CDR1 SGDLS, CDR2 YYNGEE. V was pared by 3 bases and J by 1 base, with 13 bases between. The CDR3 length is 15 residues.

The chain is built from TRBV19 and TRBJ2-1; D call uncertain. This CDR3 has 11 residues. Germline-derived CDR1 and CDR2 are LNHDA and SQIVND (reference sequence). The V gene lost 10 bases and the J gene lost 6 bases, with 10 bases spanning the gap. The CDR3 nucleotides read TGTGCCACTCTCTGGGCCAATGAGCAGTTCTTC. Its translation is CATLWANEQFF.

This clone was seen just once. The chain couples TRBV19 to TRBJ1-1; TRBD1 aligns across 8 bases. This CDR3 spans 14 amino acids. Germline-derived CDR1 and CDR2 are LNHDA and SQIVND (reference sequence). V shed 8 bases and J 4 bases; nucleotides not matched to a gene: 9. Here the CDR3 reads CASQDVGTGTEAFF. The DNA for the CDR3 is TGTGCCAGTCAGGACGTCGGGACAGGCACTGAAGCTTTCTTT.

The chain recombines TRBV6-5 with TRBJ2-3; 11 bases are a match to TRBD2. Germline loops: CDR1 MNHEY, CDR2 SVGAGI. The junction had 7 bases not matched to a gene; V was cut back by 7 bases and J by 4 bases. The CDR3 totals 15 residues. The CDR3 DNA reads as TGTGCCAGCAAGGATAGCGGGAGGGACGCAGATACGCAGTATTTT. It codes for CASKDSGRDADTQYF.

This clone was observed a handful of times. V is TRBV3-1 (or the pseudogene TRBV3-2) and J is TRBJ1-4, with 7 bases fitting TRBD1. The V gene's germline CDR1 is LGHDT and CDR2 YNNKEL (reference sequence). With 3 bases clipped from V and 10 bases from J, the junction kept 8 bases outside the gene matches. This CDR3 is 14 amino acids long. CDR3 in DNA: TGTGCCAGCAGCCAGCCCGACAGGGACGGAAAACTGTTTTTT. Translated: CASSQPDRDGKLFF.

The chain recombines TRBV7-9 with TRBJ1-2; 7 positions match TRBD1. Per the germline V gene, CDR1 is SEHNR and CDR2 is FQNEAQ (reference sequence). CDR3 length: 13 residues. Trimming removed 1 base from V and 5 bases from J; junction bases left unmatched: 1. This CDR3 is CASSLETGYGYTF. CDR3 bases: TGTGCCAGCAGCTTAGAGACAGGGTATGGCTACACCTTC. Using reference TRBV7-9 and TRBJ1-2 for the parts outside the CDR3, the full variable domain is DTGVSQNPRHKITKRGQNVTFRCDPISEHNRLYWYRQTLGQGPEFLTYFQNEAQLEKSRLLSDRFSAERPKGSFSTLEIQRTEQGDSAMYLCASSLETGYGYTFGSGTRLTVV.

This clone was seen just once. CDR3 DNA: TGTGCCAGCAGCCCGGGGACAGGATATGAAAAACTGTTTTTT. Its translation is CASSPGTGYEKLFF. This chain links TRBV7-9 with TRBJ1-4, with TRBD1 matching over 8 bases. In germline, CDR1 is SEHNR, CDR2 FQNEAQ (reference sequence). The V and J ends lost 5 bases and 6 bases, in that order; junction bases with no gene match: 5. The CDR3 runs to 14 residues. The full variable domain, in which reference TRBV7-9 and TRBJ1-4 provide the parts outside the CDR3, is DTGVSQNPRHKITKRGQNVTFRCDPISEHNRLYWYRQTLGQGPEFLTYFQNEAQLEKSRLLSDRFSAERPKGSFSTLEIQRTEQGDSAMYLCASSPGTGYEKLFFGSGTQLSVL.

In its sample, this clone was seen a few times. This chain joins TRBV9 and TRBJ2-7, with TRBD2 matching 8 bases. CDR3 size: 14 residues. Unmatched junction bases numbered 6, after V lost 4 bases and J lost 3 bases. Germline V gene sequence: CDR1 SGDLS, CDR2 YYNGEE. CDR3 DNA: TGTGCCAGCAGCTCCGGGGCGGGAGGCTACGAGCAGTACTTC. It encodes CASSSGAGGYEQYF. Variable domain in full (rest from reference TRBV9 and TRBJ2-7): DSGVTQTPKHLITATGQRVTLRCSPRSGDLSVYWYQQSLDQGLQFLIQYYNGEERAKGNILERFSAQQFPDLHSELNLSSLELGDSALYFCASSSGAGGYEQYFGPGTRLTVT.

V and J are TRBV9 and TRBJ2-7; TRBD1 aligns across 8 bases. The V segment lost 2 bases and the J segment 3 bases; nucleotides outside the gene matches: 10. This CDR3 has 16 residues. The germline V gene has CDR1 SGDLS and CDR2 YYNGEE. The CDR3 sequence is CASSVSGTGVIYEQYF. The CDR3 DNA reads as TGTGCCAGCAGCGTCTCCGGGACAGGAGTTATCTACGAGCAGTACTTC.

This chain uses TRBV13 with TRBJ2-7, with 11 bases matching TRBD1. Germline V gene data show CDR1 as PRHDT and CDR2 as FYEKMQ (reference sequence). The CDR3 runs to 17 residues. Trimming took 0 bases from V and 7 from J; bases not matched to a gene: 11. The CDR3 region is CASSLGDRGPLGGEQYF. In DNA, the CDR3 is TGTGCCAGCAGCTTAGGGGACAGGGGGCCACTCGGGGGAGAGCAGTACTTC.

This rearrangement joins TRBV5-4 to TRBJ2-6, with 7 bases lining up with TRBD1. The junction had 9 bases not matched to a gene; V was cut back by 9 bases and J by 0 bases. Germline V CDR1 and CDR2: SGHNT, YYREEE (reference sequence). The length of the CDR3 is 16 residues. CDR3 amino acids: CATPTGKGSGANVLTF. The CDR3 nucleotides are TGTGCCACCCCGACAGGGAAGGGCTCTGGGGCCAACGTCCTGACTTTC.

In the case of this clone: The same CDR3 arises from other DNA sequences in this sample as well. V and J are TRBV11-3 and TRBJ1-3, with 7 bases that match TRBD1. Germline loops: CDR1 SGHNT, CDR2 YENEEA. This CDR3 has 14 residues. J lost 1 base, V lost 5 bases, and 2 bases had no gene match. Written as DNA, the CDR3 is TGTGCCAGCAGCCCGACAGGGTCTGGAAACACCATATATTTT. It specifies CASSPTGSGNTIYF.

The chain links TRBV10-3 to TRBJ1-2; no firm D call. The CDR3 extends over 14 amino acids. Germline lookup yields CDR1 ENHRY and CDR2 SYGVKD. Trimming pared 0 bases from V and 2 bases from J, leaving 7 bases between. CDR3 sequence: CAISESGANYGYTF. DNA of the CDR3: TGTGCCATCAGTGAGTCAGGAGCCAACTATGGCTACACCTTC.

This chain uses TRBV3-1 (or the pseudogene TRBV3-2) with TRBJ2-3, with D possibly being TRBD2 (6 bases). Germline assignment: CDR1 LGHDT and CDR2 YNNKEL (reference sequence). This CDR3 has 14 amino acids. V lost 4 bases to trimming and J lost 0 bases, with 8 bases between them. CDR3 residues: CASSLGLSTDTQYF. In DNA form, the CDR3 reads TGTGCCAGCAGCCTAGGACTAAGCACAGATACGCAGTATTTT.

The CDR3 DNA is TGTGCCAGCAGCTTAGTTGCAGAAGCTAACTATGGCTACACCTTC. As protein: CASSLVAEANYGYTF. V usage is TRBV11-2 and J usage is TRBJ1-2; D uncertain. CDR3 size: 15 residues. V dropped 1 base and J dropped 0 bases, with 9 bases sitting between them. CDR1 and CDR2 from the germline V gene are SGHAT and FQNNGV.

The chain joins TRBV7-2 to TRBJ2-1, with TRBD2 as a possible D gene (6 bases). V was shortened by 0 bases and J by 7 bases, with 16 bases between the two germline ends. This CDR3 comprises 16 residues. Per germline, CDR1 SGHTA and CDR2 FQGNSA. CDR3 nucleotides: TGTGCCAGCAGCTTAGCGGGGGGAGTTGGCCCGAATGAGCAGTTCTTC. Its protein product is CASSLAGGVGPNEQFF. Together with reference TRBV7-2 and TRBJ2-1, the CDR3 gives the full variable domain: GAGVSQSPSNKVTEKGKDVELRCDPISGHTALYWYRQSLGQGLEFLIYFQGNSAPDKSGLPSDRFSAERTGGSVSTLTIQRTQQEDSAVYLCASSLAGGVGPNEQFFGPGTRLTVL.